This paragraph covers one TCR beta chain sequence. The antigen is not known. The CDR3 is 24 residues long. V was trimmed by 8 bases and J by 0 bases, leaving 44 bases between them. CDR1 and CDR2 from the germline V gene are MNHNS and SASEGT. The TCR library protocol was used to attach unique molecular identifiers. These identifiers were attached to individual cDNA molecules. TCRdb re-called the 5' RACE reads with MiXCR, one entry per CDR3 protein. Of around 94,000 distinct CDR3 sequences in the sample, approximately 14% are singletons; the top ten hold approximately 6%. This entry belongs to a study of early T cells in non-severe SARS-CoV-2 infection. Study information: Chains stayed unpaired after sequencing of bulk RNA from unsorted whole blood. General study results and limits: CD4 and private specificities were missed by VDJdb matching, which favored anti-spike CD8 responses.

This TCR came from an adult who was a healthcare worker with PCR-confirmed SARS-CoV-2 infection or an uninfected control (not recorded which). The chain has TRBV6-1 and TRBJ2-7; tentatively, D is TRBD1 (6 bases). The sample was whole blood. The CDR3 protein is CASRSLFHFKRPRTAALFSYEQYF. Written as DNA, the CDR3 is TGTGCCAGCCGGTCGCTCTTTCATTTCAAAAGGCCGAGGACAGCCGCATTATTCTCCTACGAGCAGTACTTC.